This T cell receptor beta chain was sequenced for a study of T cells in Graves' hyperthyroidism and ophthalmopathy. Exclusion followed for patients with uncontrolled infection, other autoimmune disease, pregnancy or lactation. RNA transcripts served as the template for amplifying TCR beta CDR3 regions. Using the HTBI primer set, a first-round RT-PCR was run on the TCR CDR3. TCRdb reprocessed the multiplex PCR reads via MiXCR and lists one record per CDR3 protein. Of fewer than 700,000 distinct CDR3 sequences detected, over 15% appear once; the ten largest clones hold 17%. Trimming removed 0 bases from V and 6 bases from J, with 9 bases in between. The CDR3 contains 14 residues. The germline CDR1 and CDR2 sequences are SGDLS and YYNGEE.

This TCR was sampled from a woman aged 18-29 years with Graves' ophthalmopathy. The sequenced sample consisted of blood. The J gene is TRBJ2-2, the V gene TRBV9; the D gene is possibly TRBD1 (5 bases). DNA of the CDR3: TGTGCCAGCAGCGTAGAGATAGGGGCCGGGGAGCTGTTTTTT. Residues: CASSVEIGAGELFF.